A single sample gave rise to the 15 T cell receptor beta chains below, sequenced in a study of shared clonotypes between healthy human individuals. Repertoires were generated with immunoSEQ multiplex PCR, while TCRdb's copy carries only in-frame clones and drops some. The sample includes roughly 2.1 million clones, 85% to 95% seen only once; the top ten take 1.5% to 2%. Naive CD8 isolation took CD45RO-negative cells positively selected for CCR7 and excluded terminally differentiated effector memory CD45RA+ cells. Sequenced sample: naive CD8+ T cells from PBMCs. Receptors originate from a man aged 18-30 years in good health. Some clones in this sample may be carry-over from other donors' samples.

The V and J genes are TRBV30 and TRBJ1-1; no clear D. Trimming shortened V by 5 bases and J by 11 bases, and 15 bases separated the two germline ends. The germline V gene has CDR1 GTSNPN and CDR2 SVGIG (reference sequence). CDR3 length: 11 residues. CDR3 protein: CAWRWEFAAFF. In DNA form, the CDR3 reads TGTGCCTGGCGCTGGGAGTTCGCGGCTTTCTTT.

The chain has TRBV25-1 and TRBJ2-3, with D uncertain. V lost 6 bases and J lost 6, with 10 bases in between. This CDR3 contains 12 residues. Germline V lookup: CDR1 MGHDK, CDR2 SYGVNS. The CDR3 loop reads CASSSISDTQYF. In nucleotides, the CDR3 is TGTGCCAGCAGCTCCATCTCGGATACGCAGTATTTT.

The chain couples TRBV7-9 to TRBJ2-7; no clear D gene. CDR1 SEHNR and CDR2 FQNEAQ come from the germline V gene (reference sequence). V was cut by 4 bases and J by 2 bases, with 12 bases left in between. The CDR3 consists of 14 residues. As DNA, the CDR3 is TGTGCCAGCAGCTCGCCTCACCATACCTACGAGCAGTACTTC. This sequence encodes CASSSPHHTYEQYF.

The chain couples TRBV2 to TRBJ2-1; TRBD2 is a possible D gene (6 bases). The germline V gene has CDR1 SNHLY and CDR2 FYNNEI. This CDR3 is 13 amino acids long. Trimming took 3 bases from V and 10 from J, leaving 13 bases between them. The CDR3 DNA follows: TGTGCCAGCAGTGACCTGGGGGGACCAGAGCAGTTCTTC. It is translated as CASSDLGGPEQFF.

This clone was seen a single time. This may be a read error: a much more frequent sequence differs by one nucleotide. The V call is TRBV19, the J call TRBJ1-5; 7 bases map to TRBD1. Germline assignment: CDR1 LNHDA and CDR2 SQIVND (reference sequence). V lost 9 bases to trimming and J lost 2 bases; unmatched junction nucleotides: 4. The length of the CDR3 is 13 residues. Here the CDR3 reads CASEDRGNQPQHF. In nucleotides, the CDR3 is TGTGCCAGCGAAGACAGGGGCAATCAGCCCCAGCATTTT.

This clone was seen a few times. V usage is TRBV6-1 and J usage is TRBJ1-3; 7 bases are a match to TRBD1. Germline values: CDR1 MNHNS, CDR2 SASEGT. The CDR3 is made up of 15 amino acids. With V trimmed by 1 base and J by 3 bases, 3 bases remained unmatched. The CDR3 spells CASSEGRGDGNTIYF. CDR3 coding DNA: TGTGCCAGCAGTGAAGGCAGGGGGGATGGAAACACCATATATTTT.

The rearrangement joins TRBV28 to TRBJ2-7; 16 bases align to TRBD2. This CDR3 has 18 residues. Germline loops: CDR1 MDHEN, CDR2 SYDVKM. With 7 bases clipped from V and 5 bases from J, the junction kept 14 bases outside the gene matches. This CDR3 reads CASTMGLAGGRWGHEQYF. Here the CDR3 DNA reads TGTGCCAGCACCATGGGACTAGCGGGAGGGCGGTGGGGGCACGAGCAGTACTTC.

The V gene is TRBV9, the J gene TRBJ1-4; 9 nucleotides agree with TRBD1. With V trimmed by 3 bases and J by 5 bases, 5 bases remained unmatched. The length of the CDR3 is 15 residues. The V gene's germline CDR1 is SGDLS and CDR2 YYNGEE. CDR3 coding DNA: TGTGCCAGCAGCGACTCGGGACAGGGAAATGAAAAACTGTTTTTT. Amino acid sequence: CASSDSGQGNEKLFF. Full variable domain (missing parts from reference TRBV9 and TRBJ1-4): DSGVTQTPKHLITATGQRVTLRCSPRSGDLSVYWYQQSLDQGLQFLIQYYNGEERAKGNILERFSAQQFPDLHSELNLSSLELGDSALYFCASSDSGQGNEKLFFGSGTQLSVL.

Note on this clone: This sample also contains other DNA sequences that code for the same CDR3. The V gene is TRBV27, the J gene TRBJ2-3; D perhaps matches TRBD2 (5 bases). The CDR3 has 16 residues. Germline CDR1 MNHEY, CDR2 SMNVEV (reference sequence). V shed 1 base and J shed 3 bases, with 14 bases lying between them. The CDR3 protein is CASSLLAPSSTDTQYF. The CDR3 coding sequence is TGTGCCAGCAGTTTATTAGCGCCTAGCAGTACAGATACGCAGTATTTT.

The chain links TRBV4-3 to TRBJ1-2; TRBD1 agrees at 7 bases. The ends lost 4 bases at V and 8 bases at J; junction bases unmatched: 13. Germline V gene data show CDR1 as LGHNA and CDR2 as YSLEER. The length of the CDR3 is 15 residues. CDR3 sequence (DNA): TGCGCCAGCAGCCTGATGAGGGGGCGCGCGGAAGGCTACACCTTC. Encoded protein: CASSLMRGRAEGYTF.

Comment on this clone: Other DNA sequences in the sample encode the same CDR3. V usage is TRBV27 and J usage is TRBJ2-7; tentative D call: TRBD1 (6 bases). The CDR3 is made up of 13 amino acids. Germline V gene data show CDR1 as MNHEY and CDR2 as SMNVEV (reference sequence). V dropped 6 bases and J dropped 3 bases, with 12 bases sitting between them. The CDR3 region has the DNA TGTGCCAGCAGCCCCGGACAGAGCTACGAGCAGTACTTC. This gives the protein CASSPGQSYEQYF.

In DNA form, the CDR3 reads TGTGCCAGCAGCTTAGAAGGGACCAACAATGAGCAGTTCTTC. Translating gives CASSLEGTNNEQFF. The chain couples TRBV7-6 to TRBJ2-1, with D tentatively TRBD1 or TRBD2 (5 bases each). CDR1 SGHVS and CDR2 FNYEAQ come from the germline V gene. Deletions cut 1 base from V and 5 bases from J, with 9 bases between. The CDR3 runs to 14 residues.

Here the CDR3 reads CASSIGPMSNTEAFF. CDR3 sequence (DNA): TGTGCCAGTAGTATAGGCCCCATGTCGAACACTGAAGCTTTCTTT. The V gene is TRBV19, the J gene TRBJ1-1, with unresolved D. The germline CDR1 and CDR2 sequences are LNHDA and SQIVND (reference sequence). The ends were cut back, 1 base at V and 1 base at J, with 10 bases in the middle. CDR3 length equals 15 residues.

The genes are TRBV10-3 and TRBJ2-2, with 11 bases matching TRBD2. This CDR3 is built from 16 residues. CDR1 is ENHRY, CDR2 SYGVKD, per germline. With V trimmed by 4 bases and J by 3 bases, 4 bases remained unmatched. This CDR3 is CAISGGLAADTGELFF. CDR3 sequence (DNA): TGTGCCATCAGTGGGGGACTAGCGGCCGACACCGGGGAGCTGTTTTTT.

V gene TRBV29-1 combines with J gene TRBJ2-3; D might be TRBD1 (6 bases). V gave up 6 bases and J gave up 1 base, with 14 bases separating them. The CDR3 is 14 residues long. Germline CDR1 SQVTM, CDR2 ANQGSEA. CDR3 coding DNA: TGCAGCGTCCTAAGGGGGAGTGGCACAGATACGCAGTATTTT. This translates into CSVLRGSGTDTQYF.